The clone carrying this T cell receptor beta chain has more than one count but fewer than ten. This record belongs to a study of blood T cell repertoires in COVID-19. Study details: COVID-19 samples from acute and convalescent phases originated in the United States, Italy and Spain. The analysed material was cDNA or gDNA that came from T cells, B-cell-depleted T cells, or PBMCs.

As processed by the authors: Estimates of nucleated cell counts were drawn from the amplification of reference gene primers. Sequenced by immunoSEQ multiplex PCR; TCRdb stores in-frame clones only, minus some. V, J and clone size are those of that table, while D and trimming were read from the DNA. The data show more than 55,000 clones, with about nine tenths seen just once and about 1.5% held by the top ten. The germline gives CDR1 SGHRS, CDR2 YFSETQ. The CDR3 covers 14 residues. Losses at the gene ends were 2 bases for V and 2 bases for J; bases not matched to a gene: 2. The rearrangement joins TRBV5-1 to TRBJ2-3; 7 bases agree with TRBD2. The TCR sequence derives from a woman aged 80 or over with acute or convalescent COVID-19. The sample was peripheral blood. The CDR3 is CASSFGLVTDTQYF. The CDR3 DNA follows: TGCGCCAGCAGCTTTGGACTAGTCACAGATACGCAGTATTTT.